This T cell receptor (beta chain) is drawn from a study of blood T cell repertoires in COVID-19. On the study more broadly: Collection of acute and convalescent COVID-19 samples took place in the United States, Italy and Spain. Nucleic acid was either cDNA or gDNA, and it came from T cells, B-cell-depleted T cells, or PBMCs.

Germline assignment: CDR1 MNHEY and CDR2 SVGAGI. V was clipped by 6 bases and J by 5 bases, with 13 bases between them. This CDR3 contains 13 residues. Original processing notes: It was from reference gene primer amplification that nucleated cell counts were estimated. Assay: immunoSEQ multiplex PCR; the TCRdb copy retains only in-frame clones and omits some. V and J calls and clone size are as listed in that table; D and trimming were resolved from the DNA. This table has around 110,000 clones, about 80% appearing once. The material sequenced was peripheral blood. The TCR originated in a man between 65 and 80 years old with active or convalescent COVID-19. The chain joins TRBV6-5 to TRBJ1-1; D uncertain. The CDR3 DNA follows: TGTGCCAGCAGGGAGGCATCGGGGACTGAAGCTTTCTTT. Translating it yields CASREASGTEAFF.